The 20 T cell receptor beta chains given below trace back to one sample, sequenced in a study of cytomegalovirus exposure and HLA in healthy donors. The PCR used 60 Vbeta and 13 Jbeta primers. This table comes from immunoSEQ multiplex PCR, and its TCRdb copy is limited to in-frame clones, with some not included. Among around 99,000 clones listed, over 65% were seen once. The sample was PBMCs. These TCRs come from a woman in her thirties or forties in good health and CMV-seropositive.

This clone showed up just once. This sequence joins TRBV19 and TRBJ2-3, with TRBD2 identical over 8 bases. Germline V CDR1 and CDR2: LNHDA, SQIVND (reference sequence). This CDR3 comprises 13 residues. Trimming took 4 bases from V and 4 from J; bases not matched to a gene: 1. The CDR3 sequence: CASSTGGADTQYF. In DNA, the CDR3 is TGTGCCAGTAGTACGGGGGGGGCAGATACGCAGTATTTT.

This clone was detected a few times. V is TRBV6-5 and J is TRBJ2-6; TRBD1 might be the D (5 bases). CDR3 length: 15 amino acids. Trimming stripped 5 bases from V and 2 bases from J, with 10 bases between. Looked up from germline, CDR1 is MNHEY and CDR2 is SVGAGI. This chain's CDR3 is CASSPGLAGANVLTF. In DNA form, the CDR3 reads TGTGCCAGCAGTCCAGGGCTCGCTGGGGCCAACGTCCTGACTTTC.

This sequence joins TRBV6-5 and TRBJ2-1; possibly TRBD1 for D (5 bases). Germline CDR1 MNHEY, CDR2 SVGAGI. The V gene lost 4 bases and the J gene lost 0 bases, with 13 bases spanning the gap. The CDR3 is 16 residues long. Here the CDR3 reads CASSFQGGNSYNEQFF. DNA of the CDR3: TGTGCCAGCAGTTTCCAGGGCGGAAACTCCTACAATGAGCAGTTCTTC.

The V and J genes are TRBV9 and TRBJ2-2; 8 bases fit TRBD1. CDR3 length equals 17 residues. In germline, CDR1 is SGDLS, CDR2 YYNGEE. The V and J ends lost 2 bases and 0 bases, in that order; junction bases with no gene match: 6. The CDR3 reads CASSVTDRAANTGELFF. CDR3 nucleotide sequence: TGTGCCAGCAGCGTCACGGACAGGGCTGCGAACACCGGGGAGCTGTTTTTT. The full variable domain, with the rest looked up from reference TRBV9 and TRBJ2-2, is DSGVTQTPKHLITATGQRVTLRCSPRSGDLSVYWYQQSLDQGLQFLIQYYNGEERAKGNILERFSAQQFPDLHSELNLSSLELGDSALYFCASSVTDRAANTGELFFGEGSRLTVL.

The chain couples TRBV18 to TRBJ2-5; TRBD1 is a possible D gene (5 bases). CDR3 length: 13 amino acids. Trimming removed 6 bases at V and 1 base at J, with 9 bases between. Germline-derived CDR1 and CDR2 are KGHSH and LQKENI. The CDR3 bases are TGTGCCAGCTCTCAAGGGGTCCAAGAGACCCAGTACTTC. It translates to CASSQGVQETQYF.

The genes are TRBV4-1 and TRBJ2-1; 7 bases line up with TRBD2. The trim removed 5 bases at V and 0 bases at J, leaving 4 bases unmatched. Germline loops: CDR1 MGHRA, CDR2 YSYEKL. This CDR3 region has 15 residues. Here the CDR3 DNA reads TGCGCCAGCAGCAGCGGGGTGATCTCCTACAATGAGCAGTTCTTC. Its protein is CASSSGVISYNEQFF.

The rearrangement uses TRBV5-6 and TRBJ1-2; D is perhaps TRBD1 (5 bases). Trimming shortened V by 1 base and J by 4 bases, and 11 bases separated the two germline ends. The CDR3 runs 14 residues. Germline assignment: CDR1 SGHDT and CDR2 YYEEEE. The CDR3 DNA follows: TGTGCCAGCAGCTTGCGGGGGGTTGGCTATGGCTACACCTTC. Protein sequence: CASSLRGVGYGYTF.

This clone was counted once. The chain recombines TRBV2 with TRBJ1-5; 8 bases map to TRBD1. V lost 7 bases and J lost 7; bases outside the gene matches: 12. The germline V gene has CDR1 SNHLY and CDR2 FYNNEI. The CDR3 consists of 15 residues. The CDR3 region is CASTKDRAVQQPQHF. The CDR3 coding sequence is TGTGCCAGCACCAAGGACAGGGCCGTACAACAGCCCCAGCATTTT.

CDR3 bases: TGTGCCAGCAGCAGGGGGGGGCCCTACAATGAGCAGTTCTTC. This codes for CASSRGGPYNEQFF. The chain is built from TRBV11-2 and TRBJ2-1; a weak D match, TRBD2 (7 bases). Germline lookup yields CDR1 SGHAT and CDR2 FQNNGV. The CDR3 has 14 amino acids. Trimming took off 5 bases at V and 2 bases at J, with 10 bases between the two ends.

As concerns this clone: At one boundary the junction diverges from the germline segment, which might be a read error. The V call is TRBV28, the J call TRBJ1-2; TRBD1 is a possible D gene (6 bases). Per the germline V gene, CDR1 is MDHEN and CDR2 is SYDVKM. This CDR3 is built from 12 residues. The CDR3 loop is CASSPPIGDNIF. In nucleotides, the CDR3 is TGTGCCAGCAGTCCCCCTATCGGGGACAATATCTTC.

This clone has more than one count but fewer than ten. J is TRBJ1-4 and V is TRBV18; possible D gene TRBD1, 6 bases. From germline, CDR1 is KGHSH and CDR2 LQKENI. The CDR3 spans 15 residues. V lost 3 bases to trimming and J lost 4 bases, with 12 bases between them. The DNA of the CDR3 is TGTGCCAGCTCACCCCAAGGACAGCGTAATGAAAAACTGTTTTTT. It specifies CASSPQGQRNEKLFF.

The J gene is TRBJ2-1, the V gene TRBV5-1; 7 bases line up with TRBD1. The CDR3 loop spans 16 amino acids. Germline V gene sequence: CDR1 SGHRS, CDR2 YFSETQ. The V and J ends lost 0 bases and 0 bases, in that order; junction bases with no gene match: 3. The CDR3 spells CASSLAGQSSYNEQFF. DNA for the CDR3: TGCGCCAGCAGCTTGGCGGGACAGAGCTCCTACAATGAGCAGTTCTTC.

The chain links TRBV7-2 to TRBJ1-2, with D hard to call. V was trimmed by 5 bases and J by 1 base, leaving 11 bases between them. The CDR3 runs to 14 residues. Looked up from germline, CDR1 is SGHTA and CDR2 is FQGNSA. The CDR3 protein is CASSPGGVNYGYTF. The CDR3 DNA is TGTGCCAGCAGCCCCGGCGGGGTTAACTATGGCTACACCTTC.

J is TRBJ1-2 and V is TRBV25-1, with 11 bases lining up with TRBD1. This CDR3 is 14 amino acids long. Germline V lookup: CDR1 MGHDK, CDR2 SYGVNS. The J segment lost 7 bases and the V segment lost 8 bases, leaving 9 bases of the junction unmatched. The CDR3 DNA reads as TGTGCCAGCGGGGGGACAGGGGGTAGAGCTGGCTACACCTTC. Protein product: CASGGTGGRAGYTF.

This clone was recorded once. The chain uses TRBV10-3 and TRBJ1-3, with 9 bases fitting TRBD1. V was pared by 6 bases and J by 6 bases, with 18 bases of the junction left unmatched. This CDR3 has 18 residues. The V gene's germline CDR1 is ENHRY and CDR2 SYGVKD. CDR3 nucleotide sequence: TGTGCCATCAGGCCGGGACAGGGTCAGGAAAGAAAAGAAAACACCATATATTTT. This gives the protein CAIRPGQGQERKENTIYF.

The chain employs TRBV7-9 and TRBJ2-7, with D possibly matching TRBD2 (5 bases). The V end was cut by 5 bases, the J end by 1 base, with 15 bases between. This CDR3 spans 15 amino acids. CDR1 is SEHNR and CDR2 is FQNEAQ in the germline V gene (reference sequence). This CDR3 reads CASSPFEGLSYEQYF. The DNA of the CDR3 is TGTGCCAGCAGCCCGTTTGAGGGTTTGTCCTACGAGCAGTACTTC. Full variable domain (missing parts from reference TRBV7-9 and TRBJ2-7): DTGVSQNPRHKITKRGQNVTFRCDPISEHNRLYWYRQTLGQGPEFLTYFQNEAQLEKSRLLSDRFSAERPKGSFSTLEIQRTEQGDSAMYLCASSPFEGLSYEQYFGPGTRLTVT.

This chain joins TRBV5-5 and TRBJ2-6, with 7 bases identical to TRBD1. J was trimmed by 0 bases and V by 3 bases; bases with no gene match: 6. The CDR3 contains 17 residues. Germline V gene sequence: CDR1 SGHKS, CDR2 YYEKEE (reference sequence). The CDR3 DNA reads TGTGCCAGCAGCTGGGGGACAGTAAGCTCTGGGGCCAACGTCCTGACTTTC. This gives the protein CASSWGTVSSGANVLTF.

The V and J genes are TRBV30 and TRBJ2-2, with a weak D call TRBD2 (6 bases). The CDR3 runs to 15 residues. Germline CDR1 GTSNPN, CDR2 SVGIG (reference sequence). V lost 0 bases, J lost 7 bases, and 15 bases lay in between. In nucleotides, the CDR3 is TGTGCCTGGAGTGTATTAGGGAGGAGCAGCGGGGAGCTGTTTTTT. It translates to CAWSVLGRSSGELFF.

V usage is TRBV6-1 and J usage is TRBJ2-3; perhaps TRBD1 as D (6 bases). This CDR3 region has 12 residues. Germline lookup yields CDR1 MNHNS and CDR2 SASEGT. V was trimmed by 6 bases and J by 4 bases, leaving 8 bases between them. This chain's CDR3 is CASRQGPDTQYF. In nucleotides, the CDR3 is TGTGCCAGCAGACAGGGTCCAGATACGCAGTATTTT.

This clone was picked up one time. CDR3 in amino acids: CASSLYGEFGYTF. CDR3 DNA: TGTGCCAGCAGCTTATATGGGGAGTTTGGCTACACCTTC. The V and J genes are TRBV7-9 and TRBJ1-2; no firm D call. This CDR3 has 13 residues. CDR1 and CDR2 from the germline V gene are SEHNR and FQNEAQ (reference sequence). V lost 2 bases and J lost 7, with 11 bases in between.